These 24 T cell receptor beta chains were sequenced from one sample in a study of radiotherapy plus CTLA-4 blockade in lung cancer. TCRdb's copy holds only in-frame clones and misses some; the assay was immunoSEQ multiplex PCR. Here the sample spans nearly 110,000 clones, 85% to 90% being singletons. Sequenced here: peripheral blood, sampled from a patient treated with radiotherapy plus ipilimumab. The receptors were sampled from a human donor with non-small cell lung cancer that progressed on radiotherapy plus ipilimumab. Some clones in this sample may be carry-over from other donors' samples.

Here the CDR3 reads CASSRGETVLNYGYTF. CDR3 DNA sequence: TGTGCCAGCAGCCGCGGCGAGACAGTACTAAACTATGGCTACACCTTC. V is TRBV7-8 and J is TRBJ1-2, with D possibly being TRBD1 (5 bases). Trimming left V 5 bases short and J 2 bases short, with 18 bases between. CDR1 and CDR2 from the germline V gene are SGHVS and FQNEAQ. CDR3 size: 16 residues.

This chain links TRBV9 with TRBJ2-1; the D call may be TRBD1 or TRBD2 (5 bases each). CDR3 length: 15 amino acids. CDR1 and CDR2 from the germline V gene are SGDLS and YYNGEE. V was trimmed by 2 bases and J by 0 bases, leaving 9 bases between them. CDR3 nucleotide sequence: TGTGCCAGCAGCGTCGGGACGGGCTCCTACAATGAGCAGTTCTTC. Amino acid sequence: CASSVGTGSYNEQFF. Looking up the rest from reference TRBV9 and TRBJ2-1 gives the full variable domain: DSGVTQTPKHLITATGQRVTLRCSPRSGDLSVYWYQQSLDQGLQFLIQYYNGEERAKGNILERFSAQQFPDLHSELNLSSLELGDSALYFCASSVGTGSYNEQFFGPGTRLTVL.

The CDR3 is CASTPRAPRQGSSYNSPLHF. The CDR3 DNA follows: TGTGCCAGCACCCCTAGGGCCCCCCGACAGGGCAGCTCCTATAATTCACCCCTCCACTTT. The chain uses TRBV28 and TRBJ1-6, with TRBD1 matching 7 bases. V was pared by 7 bases and J by 0 bases, with 18 bases of the junction left unmatched. The CDR3 extends over 20 amino acids. Germline V CDR1 and CDR2: MDHEN, SYDVKM.

The V call is TRBV6-5, the J call TRBJ1-1, with D possibly TRBD1 on 5 matching bases. The CDR3 covers 13 residues. V lost 3 bases, J lost 9 bases, and 14 bases lay in between. Per the germline V gene, CDR1 is MNHEY and CDR2 is SVGAGI. Written as DNA, the CDR3 is TGTGCCAGCAGTTATCCGGGGGTTGGTAAAGCTTTCTTT. This gives the protein CASSYPGVGKAFF.

This clone was found a few times. This chain connects TRBV6-1 to TRBJ2-7; no clear D gene. Per germline, CDR1 MNHNS and CDR2 SASEGT. V gave up 7 bases and J gave up 5 bases, with 9 bases separating them. CDR3 length equals 11 residues. CDR3 region: CASNWVNEQYF. Here the CDR3 DNA reads TGTGCCAGCAATTGGGTGAACGAGCAGTACTTC.

This chain joins TRBV6-5 and TRBJ2-1; D assignment may be TRBD1 or TRBD2 (6 bases each). The CDR3 length is 15 residues. V lost 2 bases and J lost 3, with 11 bases in between. Per the germline V gene, CDR1 is MNHEY and CDR2 is SVGAGI. As DNA, the CDR3 is TGTGCCAGCAGTTACGAAAGGGGGGACTACAATGAGCAGTTCTTC. The encoded protein is CASSYERGDYNEQFF.

This chain connects TRBV7-5 to TRBJ2-1; the table names TRBD2, a call not compared with the DNA. TRBV7-5 is tagged as a pseudogene. The CDR3 is 15 residues long. CDR3 DNA sequence: TGTGCCAGAAGCGTAGATTCCCTTTCGAGGGATGAGCAGTTCTTC. Protein: CARSVDSLSRDEQFF.

This chain connects TRBV6-5 to TRBJ1-4, with a tentative D call TRBD1 (6 bases). The germline gives CDR1 MNHEY, CDR2 SVGAGI. The CDR3 runs to 13 residues. Trimming took 7 bases from V and 4 from J, leaving 10 bases between them. Here the CDR3 reads CASKKGDNEKLFF. The CDR3 DNA reads as TGTGCCAGCAAAAAGGGGGATAATGAAAAACTGTTTTTT.

As regards this clone: The sample contains more than one DNA sequence encoding this CDR3. The chain has TRBV7-3 and TRBJ1-1, with 7 bases aligning to TRBD1. The CDR3 length is 13 residues. V shed 4 bases and J 4 bases; nucleotides not matched to a gene: 3. Germline CDR1 is SGHTA and CDR2 is FQGTGA. In DNA, the CDR3 is TGTGCCAGCAGCTCGCGACAGGGCACTGAAGCTTTCTTT. Translation: CASSSRQGTEAFF.

This clone was found once. The rearrangement uses TRBV11-1 and TRBJ1-2; D call uncertain. The CDR3 runs 16 residues. Germline CDR1 is SGHAT and CDR2 is FQDESV (reference sequence). Trimming pared 2 bases from V and 2 bases from J, leaving 15 bases between. Here the CDR3 DNA reads TGTGCCAGCAGCTTATCGGGTGAAGGAGACAACTATGGCTACACCTTC. Translated: CASSLSGEGDNYGYTF.

The chain joins TRBV7-2 to TRBJ2-7; D not resolved. This CDR3 spans 11 amino acids. Trimming stripped 3 bases from V and 7 bases from J, with 7 bases between. The germline gives CDR1 SGHTA, CDR2 FQGNSA. Here the CDR3 DNA reads TGTGCCAGCAGCTTGTTCGTTGAGCAGTACTTC. Translation gives CASSLFVEQYF.

This clone came up a few times. This chain joins TRBV2 and TRBJ1-2; 7 positions agree with TRBD1. The CDR3 is 13 residues long. The V segment lost 5 bases and the J segment 8 bases; nucleotides outside the gene matches: 8. Per the germline V gene, CDR1 is SNHLY and CDR2 is FYNNEI. Here the CDR3 reads CASSQTGPGGYTF. The CDR3 DNA follows: TGTGCCAGCAGTCAGACAGGGCCGGGGGGCTACACCTTC. The full variable domain, with the rest looked up from reference TRBV2 and TRBJ1-2, is EPEVTQTPSHQVTQMGQEVILRCVPISNHLYFYWYRQILGQKVEFLVSFYNNEISEKSEIFDDQFSVERPDGSNFTLKIRSTKLEDSAMYFCASSQTGPGGYTFGSGTRLTVV.

The rearrangement uses TRBV5-6 and TRBJ1-6; D is unclear. With 0 bases removed from V and 7 bases from J, the gap between germline ends came to 2 bases. The V gene's germline CDR1 is SGHDT and CDR2 YYEEEE. This CDR3 comprises 12 residues. CDR3 sequence: CASSLVNSPLHF. In DNA, the CDR3 is TGTGCCAGCAGCTTGGTGAATTCACCCCTCCACTTT.

The genes are TRBV11-2 and TRBJ2-1; possible D gene TRBD1, 5 bases. V gave up 3 bases and J gave up 4 bases, with 19 bases separating them. CDR3 length: 17 amino acids. Germline V CDR1 and CDR2: SGHAT, FQNNGV. CDR3 region: CASSFTSPPDSYNEQFF. DNA for the CDR3: TGTGCCAGCAGCTTCACCTCGCCCCCCGACAGTTACAATGAGCAGTTCTTC.

The chain is built from TRBV2 and TRBJ2-5; no reliable D call. With the DNA end fitting TRBJ2-7 better, the J assignment may be wrong. The CDR3 totals 15 residues. Germline assignment: CDR1 SNHLY and CDR2 FYNNEI. CDR3 region: CASSEASFSPYEQYF. The CDR3 bases are TGTGCCAGCAGTGAAGCTTCCTTTTCCCCCTACGAGCAGTACTTC.

The chain is built from TRBV7-3 and TRBJ2-2, with 8 bases lining up with TRBD2. The germline V gene encodes CDR1 SGHTA and CDR2 FQGTGA. The CDR3 is made up of 17 amino acids. V dropped 5 bases and J dropped 5; count of bases not matched to a gene: 13. This CDR3 is CASSPIGTGGPTGELFF. The CDR3 coding sequence is TGTGCCAGCAGCCCCATTGGAACGGGGGGGCCGACCGGGGAGCTGTTTTTT.

This clone was counted once. The V and J genes are TRBV19 and TRBJ1-1; D gene uncertain. The CDR3 has 13 amino acids. Germline V gene sequence: CDR1 LNHDA, CDR2 SQIVND (reference sequence). Trimming removed 6 bases from V and 2 bases from J, with 10 bases in between. Here the CDR3 DNA reads TGTGCCAGTAGCAACAGCGTCAACACTGAAGCTTTCTTT. Translating gives CASSNSVNTEAFF.

V gene TRBV5-4 combines with J gene TRBJ1-2; 11 bases match TRBD1. The V gene end was trimmed by 3 bases and the J gene end by 4 bases; junction bases not matched to a gene: 5. The CDR3 spans 15 residues. The germline V gene has CDR1 SGHNT and CDR2 YYREEE (reference sequence). The CDR3 coding sequence is TGTGCCAGCAGCTCCATTGGGACAGGGGGCTATGGCTACACCTTC. Residues: CASSSIGTGGYGYTF.

The chain employs TRBV19 and TRBJ1-4; no clear D gene. Trimming removed 4 bases at V and 11 bases at J, with 14 bases between. Germline V gene data show CDR1 as LNHDA and CDR2 as SQIVND (reference sequence). This CDR3 region has 13 residues. The CDR3, as DNA: TGTGCCAGTAGTACCCAACGGACGGGGAAACTGTTTTTT. Translated: CASSTQRTGKLFF.

The chain uses TRBV7-9 and TRBJ1-2; 7 nucleotides match TRBD1. Germline CDR1 reads SEHNR; CDR2 reads FQNEAQ (reference sequence). The trim removed 6 bases at V and 0 bases at J, leaving 10 bases unmatched. This CDR3 contains 16 residues. DNA for the CDR3: TGTGCCAGCAGTCCGACAGGGTGGAACCCTAACTATGGCTACACCTTC. This sequence encodes CASSPTGWNPNYGYTF.

The chain employs TRBV18 and TRBJ1-5, with 9 nucleotides matching TRBD1. The V gene end was trimmed by 1 base and the J gene end by 7 bases; junction bases not matched to a gene: 5. The CDR3 contains 15 residues. Germline V gene sequence: CDR1 KGHSH, CDR2 LQKENI. The DNA for the CDR3 is TGTGCCAGCTCACCACTGGGACAGGGCGGGCAGCCCCAGCATTTT. Translating gives CASSPLGQGGQPQHF.

This clone is a singleton in its sample. CDR3: CASSEFGLAGRDTQYF. CDR3 in DNA: TGTGCCAGCAGTGAATTCGGACTAGCGGGGAGAGATACGCAGTATTTT. The chain recombines TRBV2 with TRBJ2-3, with 12 bases matching TRBD2. CDR3 length: 16 residues. After removal of 2 bases from V and 5 bases from J, the junction contained 5 bases not matched to a gene. Per the germline V gene, CDR1 is SNHLY and CDR2 is FYNNEI.

The chain combines TRBV18 with TRBJ1-3; 10 bases agree with TRBD1. The V gene's germline CDR1 is KGHSH and CDR2 LQKENI. The CDR3 has 17 residues. V lost 5 bases, J lost 0 bases, and 7 bases stayed unmatched. CDR3 DNA sequence: TGTGCCAGCTCAACCCTGGACAGGGGGAGCTCTGGAAACACCATATATTTT. Translating gives CASSTLDRGSSGNTIYF.

This clone was counted a few times. The chain recombines TRBV4-3 with TRBJ1-1, with 8 positions matching TRBD1. CDR1 and CDR2 from the germline V gene are LGHNA and YSLEER. The CDR3 has 16 residues. After removal of 2 bases from V and 4 bases from J, the junction contained 9 bases not matched to a gene. In DNA form, the CDR3 reads TGCGCCAGCAGCCAAACACTACTCAGGGGGCCCACTGAAGCTTTCTTT. Encoded protein: CASSQTLLRGPTEAFF.